A single sample is the source of the 14 T cell receptor beta chains below, sequenced in a study of T cells after yellow fever vaccination. TCRdb passed the 5' RACE reads through MiXCR, listing each CDR3 protein once. The sample carries hundreds of thousands of distinct CDR3 sequences, roughly 17% recorded once. The input for sequencing was PBMCs, taken 5 to 6 days after the first yellow fever vaccination. These receptors were obtained from a young man who received the YFV17D yellow fever vaccine.

V gene TRBV7-3 combines with J gene TRBJ1-1; D not certain. Germline V gives CDR1 SGHTA, CDR2 FQGTGA. This CDR3 is 13 amino acids long. V was pared by 5 bases and J by 1 base, with 8 bases between. The CDR3 coding sequence is TGTGCCAGCAGCCAATTCAAGAACACTGAAGCTTTCTTT. Its protein is CASSQFKNTEAFF.

The chain links TRBV4-1 to TRBJ2-1; 9 bases are shared with TRBD1. This CDR3 has 17 residues. Germline V gives CDR1 MGHRA, CDR2 YSYEKL. V trimming: 2 bases; J trimming: 4 bases; junction bases outside the gene matches: 9. CDR3 loop: CASSQFRDGTGYNEQFF. The CDR3 nucleotides are TGCGCCAGCAGCCAATTCCGTGATGGGACAGGGTACAATGAGCAGTTCTTC.

The chain recombines TRBV7-2 with TRBJ2-3; 8 nucleotides agree with TRBD2. Germline V gene lookup returns CDR1 SGHTA and CDR2 FQGNSA. The V segment lost 0 bases and the J segment 6 bases; nucleotides outside the gene matches: 5. The CDR3 is made up of 15 amino acids. The CDR3 DNA follows: TGTGCCAGCAGCTTAGCCGGGACTAGACCCGATACGCAGTATTTT. This codes for CASSLAGTRPDTQYF.

This clonotype has a handful of counts. The chain is built from TRBV5-4 and TRBJ2-3, with 11 positions matching TRBD2. The CDR3 runs to 16 residues. Germline-derived CDR1 and CDR2 are SGHNT and YYREEE (reference sequence). The ends lost 3 bases at V and 6 bases at J; junction bases unmatched: 9. The chain's CDR3 is CASSSRELAGADTQYF. The CDR3 region has the DNA TGTGCCAGCAGCTCTAGGGAACTAGCGGGGGCGGATACGCAGTATTTT.

The rearrangement joins TRBV30 to TRBJ1-6; no definite D call. V was pared by 3 bases and J by 4 bases, with 10 bases between. Germline V gene lookup returns CDR1 GTSNPN and CDR2 SVGIG (reference sequence). The CDR3 runs 14 residues. The CDR3 region is CAWRDSTYNSPLHF. Written as DNA, the CDR3 is TGTGCCTGGAGGGACTCGACGTATAATTCACCCCTCCACTTT.

The table lists this clonotype with a few counts. The V call is TRBV29-1, the J call TRBJ1-4; perhaps TRBD1 as D (5 bases). The V gene lost 7 bases and the J gene lost 8 bases, with 20 bases spanning the gap. In germline, CDR1 is SQVTM, CDR2 ANQGSEA. The CDR3 contains 14 residues. CDR3: CSAQGSPMSEKLFF. The CDR3 DNA sequence: TGCAGCGCCCAGGGCTCGCCGATGAGCGAAAAACTGTTTTTT.

This clonotype appeared a few times. This chain joins TRBV24-1 and TRBJ2-5; 7 bases match TRBD1. CDR1 is KGHDR and CDR2 is SFDVKD in the germline V gene. With V trimmed by 3 bases and J by 4 bases, 7 bases remained unmatched. The CDR3 sequence is 15 residues long. CDR3 protein: CATSDRQGLGETQYF. As DNA, the CDR3 is TGTGCCACCAGTGATCGACAGGGCCTCGGAGAGACCCAGTACTTC.

This clonotype appeared a few times. This chain joins TRBV6-1 and TRBJ2-5; 10 bases agree with TRBD2. Germline V CDR1 and CDR2: MNHNS, SASEGT. This CDR3 region has 17 residues. The V segment lost 6 bases and the J segment 2 bases; nucleotides outside the gene matches: 12. The CDR3 spells CASRTGWLAGAQETQYF. As DNA, the CDR3 is TGTGCCAGCAGGACGGGATGGCTAGCGGGGGCTCAAGAGACCCAGTACTTC.

This clonotype has more than one count but fewer than ten. The CDR3 DNA sequence: TGTGCCACCAGTGATTTGGCCGGGACAGGGGTCAACACCGGGGAGCTGTTTTTT. Protein sequence: CATSDLAGTGVNTGELFF. V is TRBV24-1 and J is TRBJ2-2; TRBD1 matches at 10 bases. Germline CDR1 KGHDR, CDR2 SFDVKD. With 0 bases clipped from V and 2 bases from J, the junction kept 5 bases outside the gene matches. This CDR3 is built from 18 residues.

V is TRBV6-2 or TRBV6-3 and J is TRBJ1-5; no clear D. V gave up 7 bases and J gave up 7 bases, with 14 bases separating them. The CDR3 length is 13 residues. Germline CDR1 MNHEY, CDR2 SVGEGT. The CDR3 region has the DNA TGTGCCAGCACCCACTCCGGGGTGCAGCCCCAGCATTTT. The encoded protein is CASTHSGVQPQHF.

This clonotype was seen only a few times. The chain combines TRBV20-1 with TRBJ1-2, with TRBD1 matching 8 bases. Germline CDR1 is DFQATT and CDR2 is SNEGSKA (reference sequence). V dropped 3 bases and J dropped 1; count of bases not matched to a gene: 10. The CDR3 has 16 residues. For the CDR3, the DNA is TGCAGTGCTAGGGCTCGGGACAGGTCCCTTAACTATGGCTACACCTTC. Its protein is CSARARDRSLNYGYTF.

This clonotype has just a few counts. This chain links TRBV20-1 with TRBJ1-2, with D unclear. Germline lookup yields CDR1 DFQATT and CDR2 SNEGSKA (reference sequence). The V and J ends lost 6 bases and 2 bases respectively, with 16 bases between them. The CDR3 is made up of 14 amino acids. CDR3 in amino acids: CSAATGFMNYGYTF. The CDR3 nucleotides are TGCAGTGCCGCTACCGGGTTTATGAACTATGGCTACACCTTC.

J is TRBJ1-2 and V is TRBV6-8, with D tentatively TRBD1 (5 bases). V was cut by 1 base and J by 4 bases, with 19 bases left in between. Germline CDR1 reads MNHGY; CDR2 reads SAAAGT. This CDR3 region has 17 residues. The CDR3 loop is CASSYYRPIRVSYGYTF. In DNA, the CDR3 is TGTGCCAGCAGTTACTACAGGCCTATTAGAGTTTCCTATGGCTACACCTTC.

V is TRBV20-1 and J is TRBJ2-7, with TRBD2 matching over 8 bases. The CDR3 totals 12 residues. Unmatched junction bases numbered 5, after V lost 0 bases and J lost 10 bases. Germline V lookup: CDR1 DFQATT, CDR2 SNEGSKA (reference sequence). CDR3 protein: CSARDPGGKQYF. CDR3 DNA: TGCAGTGCTAGAGATCCGGGAGGGAAACAGTACTTC.